This TCR beta chain was recorded in a study of blood T cell repertoires in COVID-19. About the study: Researchers got acute and convalescent COVID-19 samples from the United States, Italy and Spain. From T cells, B-cell-depleted T cells, or PBMCs came the material, which was cDNA or gDNA.

Study processing details: Amplification from reference gene primers served as the basis for estimated nucleated cell counts. Assay used: immunoSEQ multiplex PCR; TCRdb lists only in-frame clones, some missing. That table supplies the V and J calls and clone size; D and trimming were determined from the DNA. The sample includes 65,000 to 70,000 clones, around 80% of them seen just once. Germline V gene sequence: CDR1 LGHDT, CDR2 YNNKEL (reference sequence). The CDR3 has 13 amino acids. The V gene lost 2 bases and the J gene lost 6 bases, with 7 bases spanning the gap. The chain has TRBV3-1 (or the pseudogene TRBV3-2) and TRBJ2-2; D is ambiguous. The receptor comes from a human donor in a cohort sampled during active COVID-19. The sample consisted of peripheral blood. The CDR3 protein is CASSQPTAGELFF. The CDR3 DNA sequence: TGTGCCAGCAGCCAACCAACTGCCGGGGAGCTGTTTTTT.